Listed below are T cell receptor beta chains from one sample, sequenced in a study of monozygotic twins with inflammatory bowel disease. For each CDR3 protein, TCRdb gives one entry from its re-call of the 5' RACE reads, without DNA. Recorded here are around 190,000 distinct CDR3 sequences; the top ten clones represent 1.6%. The sequencing input was blood. The receptors stem from a human donor with ulcerative colitis or Crohn's disease, or a healthy co-twin of an affected twin (not recorded which). The CDR3 runs from the conserved cysteine through the conserved F or W.

TRBV18,14,TRBJ2-7,CASSPTGYFYEQYF
TRBV5-5,15,TRBJ2-2,CASSIKGGNTGELFF
TRBV9,14,TRBJ1-2,CASSVDSFNYGYTF
TRBV20-1,13,TRBJ2-7,CSATRQRIYEQYF
TRBV19,13,TRBJ1-5,CASTRPGGQPQHF
TRBV5-1,16,TRBJ1-4,CASSGTGTVINEKLFF
TRBV28,15,TRBJ1-1,CASSSPTGTYTEAFF
TRBV20-1,15,TRBJ2-3,CSALDYPSSTDTQYF
TRBV2,14,TRBJ1-5,CASRQDSHNQPQHF
TRBV10-3,13,TRBJ2-7,CAIAQGNSYEQYF
TRBV6-5,17,TRBJ1-2,CASSYGQGGNFGYGYTF
TRBV3-1,15,TRBJ1-2,CASSTRGRANYGYTF
TRBV5-1,15,TRBJ2-1,CASRLRDSGYNEQFF
TRBV7-9,14,TRBJ2-5,CASSFYQGEETQYF
TRBV2,16,TRBJ1-2,CASRVRRGQERGGYTF
TRBV5-5,17,TRBJ1-4,CASSLRGQSATNEKLFF
TRBV20-1,13,TRBJ2-5,CSARRASGETQYF
TRBV27,15,TRBJ1-5,CASSLGGDYNQPQHF
TRBV15,14,TRBJ1-2,CATSRKDRFYGYTF
TRBV2,15,TRBJ1-4,CASSEAWTGYGKLFF